This T cell receptor beta chain was profiled in a study of T cells after somatic rescue of genetic block. Sequencing was performed with immunoSEQ multiplex PCR; in TCRdb, only in-frame clones are kept and a portion is missing. The top ten hold roughly a fifth of the sample, which has 10,000 to 15,000 clones, around 72% seen once. The sequenced sample was peripheral blood mononuclear cells (PBMCs). This clonotype was sampled from a boy between 10 and 17 years old.

The CDR3, as DNA: TGCGCCAGCAGCAAATCCGGGACGACTGTCTCTAATGAAAAACTGTTTTTT. Translation: CASSKSGTTVSNEKLFF. The V and J genes are TRBV5-1 and TRBJ1-4, with a tentative D call TRBD1 (5 bases). Trimming shortened V by 4 bases and J by 3 bases, and 19 bases separated the two germline ends. Germline V CDR1 and CDR2: SGHRS, YFSETQ. The CDR3 totals 17 residues.